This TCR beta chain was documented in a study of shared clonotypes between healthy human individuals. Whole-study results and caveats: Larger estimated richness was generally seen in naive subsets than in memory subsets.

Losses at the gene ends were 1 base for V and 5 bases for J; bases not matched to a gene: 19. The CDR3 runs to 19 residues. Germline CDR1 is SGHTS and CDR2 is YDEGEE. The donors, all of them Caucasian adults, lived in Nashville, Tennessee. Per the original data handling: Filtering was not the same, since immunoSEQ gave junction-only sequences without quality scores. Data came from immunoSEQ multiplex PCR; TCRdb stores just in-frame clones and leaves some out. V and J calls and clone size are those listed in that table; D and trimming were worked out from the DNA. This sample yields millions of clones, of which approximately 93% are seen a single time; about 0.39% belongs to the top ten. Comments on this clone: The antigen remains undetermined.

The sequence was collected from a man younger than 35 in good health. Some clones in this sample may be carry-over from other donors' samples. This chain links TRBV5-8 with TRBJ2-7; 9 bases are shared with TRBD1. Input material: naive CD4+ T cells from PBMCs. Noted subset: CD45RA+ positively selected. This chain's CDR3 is CASSLPLPYSGDRVDEQYF. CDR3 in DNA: TGTGCCAGCAGCTTGCCCTTGCCCTACAGCGGGGACAGGGTAGACGAGCAGTACTTC.